Presented here are 16 T cell receptor beta chains from one specimen sequenced in a study of human T cells and chemical hapten exposure. TCRdb used MiXCR to reprocess the RACE reads, holding one entry per CDR3 protein. Among around 150,000 distinct CDR3 sequences listed, about 30% were seen once. Time point described: patch test 3, about 24 weeks after DPC sensitization. Sample treatment: therapeutic diphenylcyclopropenone sensitization with weekly scalp DPC. The source was whole blood, collected in connection with sensitization to the hapten diphenylcyclopropenone (DPC). The receptor source for this set is a woman aged 18-29 years with alopecia areata. Some clones in this sample may be carry-over from other donors' samples.

V is TRBV5-1 and J is TRBJ2-1; either TRBD1 or TRBD2 may fit D (6 bases each). CDR3 length: 17 amino acids. V dropped 5 bases and J dropped 2 bases, with 20 bases sitting between them. The germline CDR1 and CDR2 sequences are SGHRS and YFSETQ. CDR3 loop: CASRGFGPGGPYNEQFF. CDR3 DNA: TGCGCCAGCAGAGGGTTTGGGCCCGGGGGCCCCTACAATGAGCAGTTCTTC.

This clonotype appeared a few times. V gene TRBV20-1 combines with J gene TRBJ2-3; TRBD2 is a possible D gene (7 bases). The V end was cut by 3 bases, the J end by 2 bases, with 12 bases between. The CDR3 loop spans 14 amino acids. The germline V gene encodes CDR1 DFQATT and CDR2 SNEGSKA (reference sequence). The CDR3 reads CSASPGGPTDTQYF. For the CDR3, the DNA is TGCAGTGCTAGCCCCGGGGGGCCCACAGATACGCAGTATTTT.

This clonotype was found a few times. This chain connects TRBV5-1 to TRBJ2-1, with D possibly matching TRBD2 (5 bases). Germline lookup yields CDR1 SGHRS and CDR2 YFSETQ. There are 13 residues in the CDR3. With 3 bases removed from V and 10 bases from J, the gap between germline ends came to 14 bases. Here the CDR3 DNA reads TGCGCCAGCAGCTCCCCGGGGTGGAGAGAGCAGTTCTTC. This translates into CASSSPGWREQFF.

V and J are TRBV7-8 and TRBJ2-2; unclear D gene. The CDR3 is made up of 11 amino acids. V dropped 7 bases and J dropped 7 bases, with 7 bases sitting between them. In germline, CDR1 is SGHVS, CDR2 FQNEAQ. The CDR3 loop is CASNLYGELFF. The CDR3 DNA reads TGTGCCAGCAACCTCTACGGGGAGCTGTTTTTT.

This clonotype was recorded many times. This rearrangement joins TRBV9 to TRBJ2-7, with no clear D. V lost 1 base and J lost 0, with 8 bases in between. The CDR3 spans 14 residues. Germline CDR1 and CDR2: SGDLS and YYNGEE. The chain's CDR3 is CASSVRANSYEQYF. As DNA, the CDR3 is TGTGCCAGCAGCGTAAGGGCTAACTCCTACGAGCAGTACTTC.

This clonotype has just a few counts. This chain connects TRBV7-9 to TRBJ2-7; a possible D gene is TRBD1 (5 bases). The length of the CDR3 is 13 residues. The germline V gene has CDR1 SEHNR and CDR2 FQNEAQ (reference sequence). The V end lost 2 bases, the J end lost 2 bases, and 7 bases lay between the germline ends. The CDR3 coding sequence is TGTGCCAGCAGCTTACAGGGAACCTACGAGCAGTACTTC. It codes for CASSLQGTYEQYF.

This chain connects TRBV5-5 to TRBJ1-1, with D hard to call. The CDR3 consists of 12 residues. CDR1 and CDR2 from the germline V gene are SGHKS and YYEKEE (reference sequence). Trimming took 0 bases from V and 2 from J, leaving 2 bases between them. The DNA of the CDR3 is TGTGCCAGCAGCTTGGATAACACTGAAGCTTTCTTT. It yields the protein CASSLDNTEAFF.

The rearrangement joins TRBV7-9 to TRBJ1-1, with 7 bases aligning to TRBD1. Losses at the gene ends were 4 bases for V and 4 bases for J; bases not matched to a gene: 9. Germline loops: CDR1 SEHNR, CDR2 FQNEAQ (reference sequence). The CDR3 extends over 15 amino acids. For the CDR3, the DNA is TGTGCCAGCAGCTCCGGGACAGAGAGGGGCACTGAAGCTTTCTTT. It is translated as CASSSGTERGTEAFF.

The chain couples TRBV4-1 to TRBJ1-2, with D perhaps matching TRBD1 (5 bases). V was pared by 6 bases and J by 6 bases, with 23 bases between. The germline gives CDR1 MGHRA, CDR2 YSYEKL. CDR3 size: 16 residues. CDR3 sequence reads: CASSQPLRGRADGYTF. The CDR3 DNA sequence: TGCGCCAGCAGTCAACCCCTCCGGGGGAGAGCTGATGGCTACACCTTC.

This chain connects TRBV29-1 to TRBJ2-7; D gene uncertain. The CDR3 has 12 residues. V was shortened by 2 bases and J by 3 bases, with 8 bases between the two germline ends. Germline CDR1 reads SQVTM; CDR2 reads ANQGSEA. CDR3 bases: TGCAGCGTTGAATTTGACAACTACGAGCAGTACTTC. Its protein product is CSVEFDNYEQYF.

This sequence joins TRBV20-1 and TRBJ2-3; a possible D gene is TRBD1 (5 bases). CDR3 length: 15 residues. The V gene lost 2 bases and the J gene lost 0 bases, with 12 bases spanning the gap. Per germline, CDR1 DFQATT and CDR2 SNEGSKA (reference sequence). This CDR3 is CSARWGATSTDTQYF. CDR3 DNA sequence: TGCAGTGCTAGATGGGGCGCTACTAGCACAGATACGCAGTATTTT.

This clonotype was detected ten times or more. This chain connects TRBV24-1 to TRBJ1-4, with D perhaps TRBD1 (5 bases). Per the germline V gene, CDR1 is KGHDR and CDR2 is SFDVKD. With 8 bases removed from V and 11 bases from J, the gap between germline ends came to 17 bases. CDR3 length equals 13 residues. The CDR3, as DNA: TGTGCCACCAAGCGGGACGTGGATGGGAAACTGTTTTTT. Translating it yields CATKRDVDGKLFF.

This clonotype appeared many times. The J gene is TRBJ2-2, the V gene TRBV6-2 or TRBV6-3, with D uncertain. The CDR3 is 12 amino acids. V was shortened by 7 bases and J by 6 bases, with 9 bases between the two germline ends. Germline CDR1 MNHEY, CDR2 SVGEGT. CDR3 residues: CASKDPAGELFF. The CDR3 DNA reads TGTGCCAGCAAAGACCCAGCCGGGGAGCTGTTTTTT.

The chain couples TRBV5-1 to TRBJ2-7; D perhaps matches TRBD2 (5 bases). V lost 5 bases and J 5 bases, leaving 20 bases between the germline ends. This CDR3 has 15 residues. The germline CDR1 and CDR2 sequences are SGHRS and YFSETQ. In DNA, the CDR3 is TGCGCCAGCAGTGATAACGGGATTCCCGCGCACGAGCAGTACTTC. This translates into CASSDNGIPAHEQYF.

This clonotype was picked up a small number of times. The V call is TRBV20-1, the J call TRBJ1-2; D is uncertain. V was clipped by 4 bases and J by 3 bases, with 18 bases between them. The CDR3 extends over 15 amino acids. Germline loops: CDR1 DFQATT, CDR2 SNEGSKA (reference sequence). CDR3 in DNA: TGCAGTGCTAACCGACCGGGAGAATATTACTATGGCTACACCTTC. Residues: CSANRPGEYYYGYTF.

This clonotype was counted between two and nine times. The chain recombines TRBV2 with TRBJ1-5; tentatively, D is TRBD1 (5 bases). This CDR3 comprises 15 residues. Germline V gives CDR1 SNHLY, CDR2 FYNNEI. The V end was cut by 4 bases, the J end by 3 bases, with 13 bases between. This CDR3 reads CASSGGAASNQPQHF. The CDR3 bases are TGTGCCAGCAGTGGAGGGGCAGCTTCCAATCAGCCCCAGCATTTT.